This entry describes one TCR beta chain. The data belong to a study of radiation and T cells in renal cell carcinoma. Germline V gene sequence: CDR1 MNHNS, CDR2 SASEGT. This CDR3 region has 11 residues. V was shortened by 3 bases and J by 5 bases, with 4 bases between the two germline ends. The time point was: blood 2 weeks post-SBRT. Treatment reported: 15 Gy SBRT to primary tumor, nephrectomy 4 weeks later. Radiation-treated patients gave blood at baseline, week 2 and week 4. This renal cell carcinoma was of the clear cell type. Data came from immunoSEQ multiplex PCR; TCRdb stores just in-frame clones and leaves some out. The table records 150,000 to 180,000 clones, 87% of them present only once.

The V call is TRBV6-1, the J call TRBJ2-5; D is uncertain. The receptor was isolated from a woman between 50 and 59 years old with renal cell carcinoma. The sample here was blood, taken from a patient whose treatment included radiotherapy and nephrectomy. CDR3 coding DNA: TGTGCCAGCAGTGATTTGGAGACCCAGTACTTC. Protein sequence: CASSDLETQYF.